The 8 T cell receptor beta chains below all came from one sample that was sequenced in a study of T cell responses to AZD1222 COVID-19 vaccine. TCRdb's copy holds only in-frame clones and misses some; the assay was immunoSEQ multiplex PCR. The top ten hold approximately 5.1% of the sample, which has 95,000 to 150,000 clones, about 92% seen once. The sample in question was peripheral blood, obtained 28 days after the second AZD1222 dose. Source of these receptors: an adult who received the AZD1222 COVID-19 vaccine.

The gene calls are TRBV19 and TRBJ2-1, with 8 nucleotides matching TRBD2. J lost 5 bases, V lost 2 bases, and 5 bases had no gene match. The CDR3 consists of 15 residues. Germline V gene data show CDR1 as LNHDA and CDR2 as SQIVND (reference sequence). The CDR3 is CASSIIAGINNEQFF. CDR3 in DNA: TGTGCCAGTAGTATAATAGCGGGAATTAACAATGAGCAGTTCTTC.

The chain links TRBV7-2 to TRBJ2-7; possibly TRBD1 or TRBD2 for D (6 bases each). The CDR3 is made up of 14 amino acids. Germline lookup yields CDR1 SGHTA and CDR2 FQGNSA. V was clipped by 3 bases and J by 7 bases, with 16 bases between them. Here the CDR3 DNA reads TGTGCCAGCAGCTTTTCTGGCGGAGGGGGGGAGCAGTACTTC. This codes for CASSFSGGGGEQYF.

This clone was detected only once. This chain uses TRBV4-3 with TRBJ1-2; D not certain. V was clipped by 0 bases and J by 3 bases, with 8 bases between them. CDR1 is LGHNA and CDR2 is YSLEER in the germline V gene. The CDR3 is 14 residues long. CDR3 region: CASSQDLADYGYTF. The CDR3, as DNA: TGCGCCAGCAGCCAAGATTTGGCAGACTATGGCTACACCTTC.

The CDR3 region is CASRPGGARGANVLTF. CDR3 sequence (DNA): TGTGCCAGCCGGCCAGGGGGCGCGAGAGGGGCCAACGTCCTGACTTTC. The gene calls are TRBV7-2 and TRBJ2-6, with TRBD1 matching 8 bases. Germline CDR1 and CDR2: SGHTA and FQGNSA. The length of the CDR3 is 16 residues. The junction had 10 bases not matched to a gene; V was cut back by 8 bases and J by 4 bases.

The chain combines TRBV29-1 with TRBJ2-4; the match to TRBD2 covers 7 bases. There are 12 residues in the CDR3. The V segment lost 7 bases and the J segment 8 bases; nucleotides outside the gene matches: 8. CDR1 is SQVTM, CDR2 ANQGSEA, per germline. For the CDR3, the DNA is TGCAGCGCTACTAGCGAGGAGGACATTCAGTACTTC. It is translated as CSATSEEDIQYF.

The chain couples TRBV24-1 to TRBJ2-7; D unclear. The V gene's germline CDR1 is KGHDR and CDR2 SFDVKD. The CDR3 is 12 amino acids. The V and J ends lost 7 bases and 4 bases respectively, with 10 bases between them. CDR3 protein: CATRRHFYEQYF. For the CDR3, the DNA is TGTGCCACCAGAAGACACTTTTACGAGCAGTACTTC.

The CDR3 here is CASSYNRATNEKLFF. For the CDR3, the DNA is TGTGCCAGCAGTTATAACAGAGCAACTAATGAAAAACTGTTTTTT. The rearrangement joins TRBV6-2 or TRBV6-3 to TRBJ1-4; D is uncertain. CDR1 and CDR2 from the germline V gene are MNHEY and SVGEGT. This CDR3 spans 15 amino acids. Trimming shortened V by 3 bases and J by 0 bases, and 8 bases separated the two germline ends.

The chain links TRBV3-1 (or the pseudogene TRBV3-2) to TRBJ2-2; D is unclear. V was cut by 1 base and J by 7 bases, with 13 bases left in between. This CDR3 comprises 15 residues. CDR1 and CDR2 from the germline V gene are LGHDT and YNNKEL (reference sequence). CDR3 DNA sequence: TGTGCCAGCAGCCAAGGGATCGAGGTATACGGGGAGCTGTTTTTT. Encoded protein: CASSQGIEVYGELFF.